These 10 T cell receptor beta chains came from one sample sequenced in a study of T cell repertoires in cytomegalovirus infection. No antigen has been assigned to these receptors. TCRdb recomputed calls from the reads with MiXCR, one row per CDR3 protein. The sample lists about 130,000 distinct CDR3 sequences, over 30% seen once, with roughly 58% in the top ten. Sample: CD8+ T cells from cultured PBMCs, taken from culture after CMV antigen stimulation. These receptors all come from a human donor in good health (CMV status not recorded). Some clones in this sample may be carry-over from other donors' samples.

The chain couples TRBV20-1 to TRBJ1-4, with no clear D. The CDR3 spans 13 residues. In germline, CDR1 is DFQATT, CDR2 SNEGSKA (reference sequence). With 0 bases removed from V and 8 bases from J, the gap between germline ends came to 10 bases. The CDR3 sequence is CSARDGMLEKLFF. The DNA for the CDR3 is TGCAGTGCTAGAGATGGAATGCTCGAAAAACTGTTTTTT.

This clonotype was counted many times. V gene TRBV28 combines with J gene TRBJ2-7; D may be TRBD1 or TRBD2 (6 bases each). Deletions cut 7 bases from V and 5 bases from J, with 18 bases between. Germline values: CDR1 MDHEN, CDR2 SYDVKM. This CDR3 contains 14 residues. Here the CDR3 DNA reads TGTGCCAGCAACCCGGTAGGGGGGTTGGACGAGCAGTACTTC. Protein sequence: CASNPVGGLDEQYF.

This clonotype turned up a few times. Germline and junction disagree at one end, which may indicate a read error. The chain has TRBV12-3 or TRBV12-4 and TRBJ2-1, with 10 positions matching TRBD2. The CDR3 sequence is 15 residues long. CDR3 amino acids: CASRLAGGLTYEQFF. The CDR3 coding sequence is TGTGCCAGCAGGTTAGCGGGGGGCCTTACTTATGAGCAGTTCTTC.

This chain connects TRBV4-2 to TRBJ1-1; tentatively, D is TRBD1 (6 bases). This CDR3 contains 15 residues. From germline, CDR1 is LGHNA and CDR2 YNFKEQ. Trimming pared 4 bases from V and 1 base from J, leaving 13 bases between. DNA of the CDR3: TGTGCCAGCAGCCTTTATGACAGGTCGAACACTGAAGCTTTCTTT. Translation gives CASSLYDRSNTEAFF.

This clonotype has ten or more counts. The V gene is TRBV9, the J gene TRBJ1-2, with 7 bases fitting TRBD1. The CDR3 totals 15 residues. V lost 2 bases and J lost 3; bases outside the gene matches: 7. CDR1 and CDR2 (germline): SGDLS, YYNGEE. In nucleotides, the CDR3 is TGTGCCAGCAGCGTTACTGACAGGGCGGACTATGGCTACACCTTC. Residues: CASSVTDRADYGYTF.

The chain recombines TRBV12-3 or TRBV12-4 with TRBJ1-1, with TRBD1 identical over 7 bases. This CDR3 is 13 amino acids long. V trimming: 6 bases; J trimming: 6 bases; junction bases outside the gene matches: 7. The CDR3 DNA follows: TGTGCCAGCAGCCGGGACAGAGGGGCTGAAGCTTTCTTT. Its translation: CASSRDRGAEAFF.

The chain employs TRBV14 and TRBJ1-5, with D hard to call. Looked up from germline, CDR1 is SGHDN and CDR2 is FVKESK. This CDR3 has 11 amino acids. Trimming left V 3 bases short and J 5 bases short, with 2 bases between. The CDR3 nucleotides read TGTGCCAGCAGCCACGATCAGCCCCAGCATTTT. Protein product: CASSHDQPQHF.

This clonotype was observed at least ten times. This chain links TRBV6-1 with TRBJ2-7, with D possibly matching TRBD1 (5 bases). Germline CDR1 reads MNHNS; CDR2 reads SASEGT. V was clipped by 2 bases and J by 2 bases, with 13 bases between them. The CDR3 totals 15 residues. CDR3 protein: CASSEYRSTTYEQYF. CDR3 sequence (DNA): TGTGCCAGCAGTGAATACAGGTCAACTACCTACGAGCAGTACTTC.

This clonotype has just a few counts. The chain links TRBV6-5 to TRBJ2-1; 8 bases are a match to TRBD2. The CDR3 has 18 residues. V lost 0 bases and J lost 0; bases outside the gene matches: 7. In germline, CDR1 is MNHEY, CDR2 SVGAGI. The CDR3 is CASSYSLLAGSSYNEQFF. In DNA form, the CDR3 reads TGTGCCAGCAGTTACTCCCTCTTAGCGGGGAGCTCCTACAATGAGCAGTTCTTC.

This clonotype has a single count. The gene calls are TRBV19 and TRBJ2-6; D is ambiguous. The CDR3 loop spans 15 amino acids. Germline lookup yields CDR1 LNHDA and CDR2 SQIVND (reference sequence). The ends were cut back, 1 base at V and 3 bases at J, with 7 bases in the middle. CDR3 sequence (DNA): TGTGCCAGTAGTATAGTCGCAGGTGGGGCCAACGTCCTGACTTTC. Protein product: CASSIVAGGANVLTF.